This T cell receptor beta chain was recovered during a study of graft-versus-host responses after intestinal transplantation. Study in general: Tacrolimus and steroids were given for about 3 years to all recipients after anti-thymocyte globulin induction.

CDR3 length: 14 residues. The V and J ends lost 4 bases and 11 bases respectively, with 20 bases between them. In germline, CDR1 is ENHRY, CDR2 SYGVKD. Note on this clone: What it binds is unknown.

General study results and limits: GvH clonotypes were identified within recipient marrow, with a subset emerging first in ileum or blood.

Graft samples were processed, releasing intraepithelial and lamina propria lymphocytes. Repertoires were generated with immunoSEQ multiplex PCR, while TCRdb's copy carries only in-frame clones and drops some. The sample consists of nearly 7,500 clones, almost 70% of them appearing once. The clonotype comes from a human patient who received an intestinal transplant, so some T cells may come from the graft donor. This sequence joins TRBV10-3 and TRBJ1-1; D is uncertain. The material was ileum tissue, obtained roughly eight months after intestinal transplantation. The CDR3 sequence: CAISGYGTDITAFF. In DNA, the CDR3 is TGTGCCATCAGTGGCTATGGTACCGATATAACGGCTTTCTTT.